Below, 28 T cell receptor beta chains from the same sample are listed, as sequenced in a study of blood T cell repertoires in COVID-19. The protocol was immunoSEQ multiplex PCR, while the TCRdb copy is restricted to in-frame clones and leaves out a portion. The data hold 87,000 or so clones, with approximately 86% observed a single time. Specimen: peripheral blood. The receptors here all came from a middle-aged man with acute or convalescent COVID-19.

This chain connects TRBV15 to TRBJ1-1; 7 bases match TRBD1. Germline V gene sequence: CDR1 LNHNV, CDR2 YYDKDF (reference sequence). With 3 bases clipped from V and 0 bases from J, the junction kept 4 bases outside the gene matches. The CDR3 covers 15 residues. CDR3 amino acids: CATSSDRALNTEAFF. CDR3 in DNA: TGTGCCACCAGCAGCGACAGGGCTCTGAACACTGAAGCTTTCTTT.

Written as DNA, the CDR3 is TGTGCCAGCAGCTCAAAAAGAAGACTAGCGGGGAGCACAGATACGCAGTATTTT. It is translated as CASSSKRRLAGSTDTQYF. The chain recombines TRBV5-4 with TRBJ2-3; TRBD2 matches 11 bases. This CDR3 comprises 18 residues. CDR1 is SGHNT, CDR2 YYREEE, per germline (reference sequence). V shed 3 bases and J 0 bases; nucleotides not matched to a gene: 9.

The gene calls are TRBV30 and TRBJ2-5, with D maybe TRBD2 (6 bases). CDR1 and CDR2 (germline): GTSNPN, SVGIG (reference sequence). This CDR3 contains 14 residues. The V gene lost 5 bases and the J gene lost 2 bases, with 15 bases spanning the gap. The CDR3 loop is CAWDGTRGQETQYF. DNA for the CDR3: TGTGCCTGGGACGGGACTCGAGGGCAAGAGACCCAGTACTTC. Full variable domain (missing parts from reference TRBV30 and TRBJ2-5): SQTIHQWPATLVQPVGSPLSLECTVEGTSNPNLYWYRQAAGRGLQLLFYSVGIGQISSEVPQNLSASRPQDRQFILSSKKLLLSDSGFYLCAWDGTRGQETQYFGPGTRLLVL.

Notes on this clone: The germline gene is not matched at one end of the junction; a read error may be the cause. The rearrangement joins TRBV14 to TRBJ1-1; 8 nucleotides align to TRBD1. The CDR3 length is 14 residues. Germline CDR1 reads SGHDN; CDR2 reads FVKESK. Here the CDR3 reads CASSEDRGWAEAFF. CDR3 nucleotides: TGTGCCAGCAGCGAAGACAGGGGCTGGGCTGAAGCTTTCTTT.

V usage is TRBV19 and J usage is TRBJ1-1; 8 nucleotides line up with TRBD1. CDR1 is LNHDA, CDR2 SQIVND, per germline (reference sequence). The CDR3 sequence is 12 residues long. With 5 bases clipped from V and 11 bases from J, the junction kept 7 bases outside the gene matches. The CDR3 sequence is CASSPWTGRAFF. CDR3 DNA: TGTGCCAGTAGTCCTTGGACAGGGAGGGCTTTCTTT.

The chain recombines TRBV5-1 with TRBJ1-1; 7 bases map to TRBD1. Per the germline V gene, CDR1 is SGHRS and CDR2 is YFSETQ. The V gene end was trimmed by 6 bases and the J gene end by 1 base; junction bases not matched to a gene: 12. The CDR3 runs 16 residues. DNA of the CDR3: TGCGCCAGCACCTCGACAGGGTTAAGTGCGAACACTGAAGCTTTCTTT. This gives the protein CASTSTGLSANTEAFF.

The CDR3 coding sequence is TGTGCCATCAGTGAGTTATGGACAGCCAACTATGGCTACACCTTC. Its translation: CAISELWTANYGYTF. This chain links TRBV10-3 with TRBJ1-2; D perhaps matches TRBD1 (6 bases). The CDR3 consists of 15 residues. CDR1 is ENHRY, CDR2 SYGVKD, per germline. The V gene lost 1 base and the J gene lost 2 bases, with 11 bases spanning the gap.

The chain links TRBV19 to TRBJ1-5; D possibly corresponds to TRBD1 (5 bases). CDR3 length: 14 residues. Germline assignment: CDR1 LNHDA and CDR2 SQIVND (reference sequence). The V end was cut by 5 bases, the J end by 3 bases, with 11 bases between. CDR3 loop: CASSPDSPNQPQHF. In DNA, the CDR3 is TGTGCCAGTAGTCCCGACAGTCCCAATCAGCCCCAGCATTTT.

This clone was counted ten times or more. V is TRBV11-3 and J is TRBJ2-1; TRBD1 is a possible D gene (6 bases). Per germline, CDR1 SGHNT and CDR2 YENEEA. V lost 5 bases and J 0 bases, leaving 14 bases between the germline ends. This CDR3 contains 16 residues. The CDR3 coding sequence is TGTGCCAGCAGCGCATGGACAGATAGCTCCTACAATGAGCAGTTCTTC. It encodes CASSAWTDSSYNEQFF.

J is TRBJ2-7 and V is TRBV30, with TRBD1 identical over 8 bases. CDR3 length: 16 amino acids. With V trimmed by 1 base and J by 2 bases, 10 bases remained unmatched. CDR1 is GTSNPN, CDR2 SVGIG, per germline (reference sequence). In nucleotides, the CDR3 is TGTGCCTGGAGTGCTACCACCGGGACAGGAACCTACGAGCAGTACTTC. Its protein product is CAWSATTGTGTYEQYF.

The V call is TRBV9, the J call TRBJ1-1, with a weak D call TRBD1 (6 bases). The germline V gene encodes CDR1 SGDLS and CDR2 YYNGEE. CDR3 size: 15 residues. The germline V and J ends were trimmed by 2 bases and 3 bases, with 14 bases remaining between them. CDR3 loop: CASSVLQGGDTEAFF. CDR3 nucleotide sequence: TGTGCCAGCAGCGTGTTACAGGGCGGCGACACTGAAGCTTTCTTT.

The V and J genes are TRBV5-1 and TRBJ2-1; D gene uncertain. V was trimmed by 0 bases and J by 5 bases, leaving 9 bases between them. The germline CDR1 and CDR2 sequences are SGHRS and YFSETQ. This CDR3 has 14 residues. CDR3 in amino acids: CASSLGGIDNEQFF. CDR3 nucleotide sequence: TGCGCCAGCAGCTTGGGAGGTATAGACAATGAGCAGTTCTTC.

This clone was seen a single time. This sequence joins TRBV11-2 and TRBJ2-2, with D possibly matching TRBD2 (5 bases). This CDR3 comprises 16 residues. Trimming cost V 2 bases and J 4 bases, with 14 bases left between them. Germline V gene data show CDR1 as SGHAT and CDR2 as FQNNGV. For the CDR3, the DNA is TGTGCCAGCAGCTTATCCAGAGGGCCGATCACCGGGGAGCTGTTTTTT. Translated, it gives CASSLSRGPITGELFF.

The V and J genes are TRBV5-8 and TRBJ1-5, with no clear D. Looked up from germline, CDR1 is SGHTS and CDR2 is YDEGEE. Trimming removed 3 bases from V and 5 bases from J, with 12 bases in between. CDR3 length: 14 amino acids. The CDR3 protein is CASSSRVGHQPQHF. The CDR3 bases are TGTGCCAGCAGCTCGAGGGTGGGCCATCAGCCCCAGCATTTT.

The chain combines TRBV7-9 with TRBJ1-5; D is unclear. Trimming pared 1 base from V and 5 bases from J, leaving 9 bases between. CDR1 SEHNR and CDR2 FQNEAQ come from the germline V gene (reference sequence). CDR3 size: 14 residues. The CDR3 DNA reads as TGTGCCAGCAGCTTAGGAGGAGGTCATCAGCCCCAGCATTTT. Its translation: CASSLGGGHQPQHF.

The chain couples TRBV6-2 or TRBV6-3 to TRBJ2-3; weak D call: TRBD2 (7 bases). From germline, CDR1 is MNHEY and CDR2 SVGEGT. Trimming took off 4 bases at V and 3 bases at J, with 17 bases between the two ends. The length of the CDR3 is 16 residues. CDR3 protein: CASSWGGGVGTDTQYF. The CDR3 nucleotides are TGTGCCAGCAGTTGGGGGGGCGGGGTTGGTACAGATACGCAGTATTTT.

In its sample, this clone was seen once. The chain carries TRBV30 and TRBJ1-3; no firm D call. Between the trimmed V and J ends, which lost 3 bases and 4 bases, there was a span of 13 bases. CDR1 is GTSNPN, CDR2 SVGIG, per germline (reference sequence). CDR3 length: 14 amino acids. CDR3 residues: CAWSSGVSGNTIYF. CDR3 nucleotides: TGTGCCTGGAGCTCGGGAGTATCAGGAAACACCATATATTTT.

CDR3 amino acids: CASSILRQVNNEKLFF. The CDR3 DNA sequence: TGTGCCAGTAGTATCCTCCGACAGGTGAATAATGAAAAACTGTTTTTT. The rearrangement joins TRBV19 to TRBJ1-4; a weak D match, TRBD1 (6 bases). The CDR3 is 16 residues long. Trimming cost V 3 bases and J 4 bases, with 15 bases left between them. The germline V gene encodes CDR1 LNHDA and CDR2 SQIVND (reference sequence).

V and J are TRBV6-2 or TRBV6-3 and TRBJ1-1; D gene uncertain. V lost 6 bases to trimming and J lost 5 bases, with 7 bases between them. The CDR3 runs 11 residues. Germline V gene data show CDR1 as MNHEY and CDR2 as SVGEGT. Written as DNA, the CDR3 is TGTGCCAGCAGCTATAGTACTGAAGCTTTCTTT. Translation gives CASSYSTEAFF.

The chain joins TRBV4-3 to TRBJ1-1; D not certain. The CDR3 is made up of 16 amino acids. The V end lost 2 bases, the J end lost 4 bases, and 17 bases lay between the germline ends. Germline CDR1 and CDR2: LGHNA and YSLEER. This CDR3 reads CASSQWEMGKGTEAFF. Written as DNA, the CDR3 is TGCGCCAGCAGCCAATGGGAGATGGGCAAGGGCACTGAAGCTTTCTTT.

This chain uses TRBV19 with TRBJ2-2, with D perhaps TRBD1 (6 bases). Trimming shortened V by 5 bases and J by 1 base, and 20 bases separated the two germline ends. The CDR3 is made up of 18 amino acids. CDR1 is LNHDA, CDR2 SQIVND, per germline (reference sequence). For the CDR3, the DNA is TGTGCCAGTAGTGACCAGGGGTGGGGGCGTCTGAACACCGGGGAGCTGTTTTTT. Translating it yields CASSDQGWGRLNTGELFF.

V is TRBV29-1 and J is TRBJ1-2; D not resolved. Germline loops: CDR1 SQVTM, CDR2 ANQGSEA. This CDR3 comprises 11 residues. V lost 0 bases and J lost 5, with 4 bases in between. As DNA, the CDR3 is TGCAGCGTTGAAGATGAGTATGGCTACACCTTC. It yields the protein CSVEDEYGYTF.

The chain joins TRBV7-2 to TRBJ1-2; a possible D gene is TRBD1 (5 bases). V shed 1 base and J shed 8 bases, with 17 bases lying between them. CDR1 and CDR2 from the germline V gene are SGHTA and FQGNSA. The CDR3 contains 15 residues. CDR3 region: CASSLVGGGQGGYTF. As DNA, the CDR3 is TGTGCCAGCAGCTTAGTGGGTGGTGGGCAGGGCGGCTACACCTTC.

This chain uses TRBV7-8 with TRBJ1-2; D ambiguous. Trimming removed 5 bases at V and 5 bases at J, with 21 bases between. CDR3 length: 16 residues. Germline CDR1 is SGHVS and CDR2 is FQNEAQ. The CDR3 nucleotides read TGTGCCAGCAGCCCCACGGTTCGACGGAGAAATTATGGCTACACCTTC. It specifies CASSPTVRRRNYGYTF.

The chain has TRBV11-3 and TRBJ1-1; D gene unclear. The CDR3 contains 13 residues. Trimming left V 5 bases short and J 0 bases short, with 7 bases between. The V gene's germline CDR1 is SGHNT and CDR2 YENEEA. In DNA form, the CDR3 reads TGTGCCAGCAGCCTACGTATGAACACTGAAGCTTTCTTT. Its translation is CASSLRMNTEAFF. Using reference TRBV11-3 and TRBJ1-1 for the parts outside the CDR3, the full variable domain is EAGVVQSPRYKIIEKKQPVAFWCNPISGHNTLYWYLQNLGQGPELLIRYENEEAVDDSQLPKDRFSAERLKGVDSTLKIQPAELGDSAVYLCASSLRMNTEAFFGQGTRLTVV.

This clone was picked up one time. V gene TRBV2 combines with J gene TRBJ2-1; TRBD2 agrees at 10 bases. The CDR3 is 15 residues long. In germline, CDR1 is SNHLY, CDR2 FYNNEI. V shed 4 bases, J shed 9 bases, and the junction held 9 bases outside the gene matches. The CDR3 coding sequence is TGTGCCAGCAGTGCCGTGACTAGCGGGCAGCCTGAGCAGTTCTTC. This codes for CASSAVTSGQPEQFF.

V is TRBV4-2 and J is TRBJ1-6; 9 positions agree with TRBD1. Losses at the gene ends were 6 bases for V and 10 bases for J; bases not matched to a gene: 10. CDR1 is LGHNA and CDR2 is YNFKEQ in the germline V gene. The CDR3 loop spans 15 amino acids. The CDR3 bases are TGTGCCAGCAGAGACCGGGACAGGGCTCTCTCACCCCTCCACTTT. Its protein product is CASRDRDRALSPLHF.

The chain recombines TRBV3-1 (or the pseudogene TRBV3-2) with TRBJ2-1; 8 nucleotides match TRBD2. The CDR3 has 16 residues. Trimming at V came to 0 bases and at J to 0 bases, leaving 1 base not matched to a gene. Germline CDR1 LGHDT, CDR2 YNNKEL (reference sequence). CDR3 loop: CASSQDAGGSYNEQFF. For the CDR3, the DNA is TGTGCCAGCAGCCAAGATGCGGGAGGCTCCTACAATGAGCAGTTCTTC.